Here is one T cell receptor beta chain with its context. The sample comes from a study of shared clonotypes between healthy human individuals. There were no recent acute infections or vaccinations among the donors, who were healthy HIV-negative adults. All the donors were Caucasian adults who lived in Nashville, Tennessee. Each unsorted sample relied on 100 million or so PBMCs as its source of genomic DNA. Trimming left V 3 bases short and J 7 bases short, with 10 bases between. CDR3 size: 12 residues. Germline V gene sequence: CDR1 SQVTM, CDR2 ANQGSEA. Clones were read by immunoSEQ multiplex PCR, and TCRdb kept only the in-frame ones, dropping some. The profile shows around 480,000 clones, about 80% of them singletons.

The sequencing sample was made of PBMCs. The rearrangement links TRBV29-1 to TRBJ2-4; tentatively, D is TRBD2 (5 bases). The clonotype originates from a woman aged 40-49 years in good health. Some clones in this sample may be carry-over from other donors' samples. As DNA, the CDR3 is TGCAGCGTTGACCCGGGGAATAACATTCAGTACTTC. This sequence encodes CSVDPGNNIQYF.